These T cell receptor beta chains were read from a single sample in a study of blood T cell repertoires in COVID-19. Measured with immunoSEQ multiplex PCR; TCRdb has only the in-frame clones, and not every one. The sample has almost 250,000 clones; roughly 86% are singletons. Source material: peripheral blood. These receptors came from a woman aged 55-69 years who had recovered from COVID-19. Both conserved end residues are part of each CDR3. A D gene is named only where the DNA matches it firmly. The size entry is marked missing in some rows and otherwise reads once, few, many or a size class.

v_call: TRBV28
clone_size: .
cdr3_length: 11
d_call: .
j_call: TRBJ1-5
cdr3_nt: TGTGCCACTATTAGCAATCAGCCCCAGCATTTT
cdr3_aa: CATISNQPQHF

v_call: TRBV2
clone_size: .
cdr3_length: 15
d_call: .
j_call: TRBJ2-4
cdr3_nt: TGTGCCAGCATTTCCGGGACAGCGGGTTTTGACATTCAGTACTTC
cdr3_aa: CASISGTAGFDIQYF

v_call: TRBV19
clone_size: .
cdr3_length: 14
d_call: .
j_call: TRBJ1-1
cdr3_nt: TGTGCCAGTAGTATAGGCGCAGGGGCGATTGAAGCTTTCTTT
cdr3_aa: CASSIGAGAIEAFF

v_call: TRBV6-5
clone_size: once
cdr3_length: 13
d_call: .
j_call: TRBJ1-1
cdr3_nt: TGTGCCAGCAGTTACTCGATCGGGTCTGAAGCTTTCTTT
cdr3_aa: CASSYSIGSEAFF

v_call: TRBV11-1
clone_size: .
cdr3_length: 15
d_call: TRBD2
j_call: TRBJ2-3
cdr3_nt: TGTGCCAGCAGCTTAGACGCGGGGGGGACAGATACGCAGTATTTT
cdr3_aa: CASSLDAGGTDTQYF

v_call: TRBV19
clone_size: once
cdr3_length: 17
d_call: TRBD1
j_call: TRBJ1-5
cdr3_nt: TGTGCCACCAACGAGGGGACAGGGAGTACGTACAATCAGCCCCAGCATTTT
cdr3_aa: CATNEGTGSTYNQPQHF

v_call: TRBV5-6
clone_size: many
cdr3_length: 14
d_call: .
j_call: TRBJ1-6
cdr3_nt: TGTGCCAGTCGACCCAGGGAGGCAAATTCACCCCTCCACTTT
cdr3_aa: CASRPREANSPLHF

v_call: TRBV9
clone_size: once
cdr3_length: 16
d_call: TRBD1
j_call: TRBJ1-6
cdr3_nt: TGTGCCAGCAGCGTATCCCCGGGACAGCTAAATTCACCCCTCCACTTT
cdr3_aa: CASSVSPGQLNSPLHF

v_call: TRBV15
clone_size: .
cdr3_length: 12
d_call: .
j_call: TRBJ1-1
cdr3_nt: TGTGCCACCAGCAGGACGAACGGGAAAGCTTTCTTT
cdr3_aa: CATSRTNGKAFF

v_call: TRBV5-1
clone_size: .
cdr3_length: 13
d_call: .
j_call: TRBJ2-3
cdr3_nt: TGCGCCAGCAGCTTGGACTCCACAGATACGCAGTATTTT
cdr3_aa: CASSLDSTDTQYF

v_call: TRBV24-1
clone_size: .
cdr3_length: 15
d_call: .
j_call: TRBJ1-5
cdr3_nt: TGTGCCACAGCGGCCGGACAGTGGGGGAATCAGCCCCAGCATTTT
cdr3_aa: CATAAGQWGNQPQHF

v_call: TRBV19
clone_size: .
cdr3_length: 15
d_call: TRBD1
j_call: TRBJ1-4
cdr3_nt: TGTGCCAGTACCCAGAGAGGGACAGGGGATGAAAAACTGTTTTTT
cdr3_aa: CASTQRGTGDEKLFF

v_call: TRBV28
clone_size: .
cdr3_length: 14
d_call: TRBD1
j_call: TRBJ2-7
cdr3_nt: TGTGCCAGCAGTATATACAGGGGGAGCTACGAGCAGTACTTC
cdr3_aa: CASSIYRGSYEQYF

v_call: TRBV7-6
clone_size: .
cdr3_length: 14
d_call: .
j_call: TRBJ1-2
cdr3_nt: TGTGCCAGCAGCTTGGGAGTCCCCGCGAGCGGCTACACCTTC
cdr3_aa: CASSLGVPASGYTF

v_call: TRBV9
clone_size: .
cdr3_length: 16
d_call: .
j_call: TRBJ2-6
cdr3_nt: TGTGCCAGCAGCGTAGATGGGGGCGCTGGGGCCAACGTCCTGACTTTC
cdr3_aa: CASSVDGGAGANVLTF

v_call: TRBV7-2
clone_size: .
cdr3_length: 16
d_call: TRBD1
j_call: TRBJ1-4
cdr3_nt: TGTGCCAGCAGCTCGAGACCCGGGACAGATAATGAAAAACTGTTTTTT
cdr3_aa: CASSSRPGTDNEKLFF

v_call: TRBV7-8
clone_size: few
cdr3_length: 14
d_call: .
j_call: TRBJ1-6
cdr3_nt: TGTGCCAGCAGCCTAGATCTTTATAATTCACCCCTCCACTTT
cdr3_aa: CASSLDLYNSPLHF

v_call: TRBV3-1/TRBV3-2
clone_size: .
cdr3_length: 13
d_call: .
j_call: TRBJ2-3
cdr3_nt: TGTGCCAGCAGCCAAGACCGACAAGATACGCAGTATTTT
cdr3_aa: CASSQDRQDTQYF

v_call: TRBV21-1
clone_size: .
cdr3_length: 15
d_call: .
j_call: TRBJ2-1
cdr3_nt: TGTGCCAGCAGCAAAGACAGGGCAGGGGACGATGAGCAGTTCTTC
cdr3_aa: CASSKDRAGDDEQFF

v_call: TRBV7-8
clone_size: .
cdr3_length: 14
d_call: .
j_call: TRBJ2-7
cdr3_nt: TGTGCCAGCAGCGCACCCCTCAGGGTTTACGAGCAGTACTTC
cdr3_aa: CASSAPLRVYEQYF

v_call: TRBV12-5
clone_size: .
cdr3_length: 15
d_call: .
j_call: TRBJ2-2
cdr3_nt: TGTGCTAGTGGTTTGGTACAGGGGACTGCCAGGGAGCTGTTTTTT
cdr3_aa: CASGLVQGTARELFF

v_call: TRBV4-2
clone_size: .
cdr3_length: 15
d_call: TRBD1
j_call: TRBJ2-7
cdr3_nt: TGTGCCAGCAGCCCAGATGGACAGGGGGCGACCGAGCAGTACTTC
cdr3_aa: CASSPDGQGATEQYF